The 32 T cell receptor beta chains below were found in one sample sequenced in a study of T-cell memory formation after mild COVID-19 (dated by TCRdb to 2020 to 2022). The protocol used for the library was 5' RACE. The sequencer was an Illumina NovaSeq 6000. TCRdb cleaned the public reads at Q25 with fastp, built clones with MiXCR and kept in-frame beta chains. Under each unique CDR3 protein, matching rows form one entry showing the most common genes and DNA. For this sample there are 280,000 or so distinct CDR3 sequences; approximately 7.6% appear just once. The ten largest clones represent 22% of the sample. What was sequenced was PBMCs or a T cell subset sorted from them (not recorded which). The receptors originated from a man aged 18-30 years who had mild COVID-19 (a few samples of this study predate the infection). The sample titles of this study are shuffled in the database, so cell type and time point are left out; the donor was told from shared clones.

This clonotype was picked up many times. The V gene is TRBV7-9, the J gene TRBJ2-3; D is uncertain. Trimming stripped 5 bases from V and 5 bases from J, with 5 bases between. The CDR3 is 11 residues long. Germline V gene data show CDR1 as SEHNR and CDR2 as FQNEAQ (reference sequence). CDR3 sequence reads: CASSEGDTQYF. CDR3 DNA: TGTGCCAGCAGCGAAGGAGATACGCAGTATTTT.

The sample holds many counts of this clonotype. V is TRBV12-3 or TRBV12-4 and J is TRBJ2-2; TRBD2 matches at 7 bases. Trimming took 7 bases from V and 2 from J; bases not matched to a gene: 7. This CDR3 has 15 amino acids. CDR3 DNA: TGTGCCAGCACCTTGCGGGGGTCTAACACCGGGGAGCTGTTTTTT. This encodes CASTLRGSNTGELFF.

This chain uses TRBV5-4 with TRBJ1-2, with 9 bases identical to TRBD1. The J segment lost 7 bases and the V segment lost 4 bases, leaving 8 bases of the junction unmatched. The germline V gene has CDR1 SGHNT and CDR2 YYREEE (reference sequence). CDR3 length equals 14 residues. The CDR3 loop is CASSPGTGTSGYTF. Written as DNA, the CDR3 is TGTGCCAGCAGCCCCGGGACAGGGACGTCTGGCTACACCTTC.

This clonotype was detected a few times. The chain is built from TRBV10-2 and TRBJ2-7; D unclear. V was shortened by 6 bases and J by 6 bases, with 12 bases between the two germline ends. This CDR3 spans 12 amino acids. CDR1 is WSHSY and CDR2 is SAAADI in the germline V gene. The CDR3 sequence: CASSVDRSEQYV. The CDR3 DNA follows: TGCGCCAGCAGCGTAGACCGTTCCGAGCAGTACGTC.

In its sample, this clonotype was seen a few times. The gene calls are TRBV9 and TRBJ1-6, with D hard to call. The CDR3 spans 17 residues. Trimming left V 5 bases short and J 12 bases short, with 27 bases between. The V gene's germline CDR1 is SGDLS and CDR2 YYNGEE. DNA for the CDR3: TGTGCCAGCAGTGAATCCTCGATGGTGACCATGTGGGGACCCCTCCACTTT. Protein product: CASSESSMVTMWGPLHF.

V gene TRBV28 combines with J gene TRBJ1-3; D is uncertain. V lost 6 bases and J 4 bases, leaving 10 bases between the germline ends. CDR1 MDHEN and CDR2 SYDVKM come from the germline V gene. The CDR3 is made up of 13 amino acids. The CDR3: CASSLIVGNTIYF. The CDR3 region has the DNA TGTGCCAGCAGCCTTATCGTCGGAAACACCATATATTTT. Looking up the rest from reference TRBV28 and TRBJ1-3 gives the full variable domain: DVKVTQSSRYLVKRTGEKVFLECVQDMDHENMFWYRQDPGLGLRLIYFSYDVKMKEKGDIPEGYSVSREKKERFSLILESASTNQTSMYLCASSLIVGNTIYFGEGSWLTVV.

Note on this clonotype: A read error is possible here, since a much larger clone lies one base away. This sequence joins TRBV7-3 and TRBJ1-1; D is unclear. The germline gives CDR1 SGHTA, CDR2 FQGTGA. This CDR3 is built from 14 residues. V lost 9 bases and J lost 4, with 18 bases in between. CDR3 nucleotide sequence: TGTGCCAGAAGTCAGACGGGTTTTGGCACTGAAGCTTTCTTT. Protein sequence: CARSQTGFGTEAFF.

The J gene is TRBJ1-4, the V gene TRBV20-1; no clear D gene. The germline CDR1 and CDR2 sequences are DFQATT and SNEGSKA (reference sequence). This CDR3 has 13 residues. V gave up 3 bases and J gave up 5 bases, with 10 bases separating them. Here the CDR3 reads CSASYGLNEKLFF. In DNA form, the CDR3 reads TGCAGTGCTAGTTACGGCCTCAATGAAAAACTGTTTTTT.

This clonotype was seen repeatedly, ten times or more. This chain links TRBV5-1 with TRBJ2-1; TRBD1 matches 9 bases. CDR3 length: 16 amino acids. Unmatched junction bases numbered 9, after V lost 0 bases and J lost 8 bases. CDR1 is SGHRS and CDR2 is YFSETQ in the germline V gene. The CDR3 region has the DNA TGCGCCAGCAGCTTGGTGTCTTACAGGGGGCAAGATGAGCAGTTCTTC. This translates into CASSLVSYRGQDEQFF.

This clonotype was seen a few times. This chain joins TRBV20-1 and TRBJ2-2; D is uncertain. V was trimmed by 5 bases and J by 6 bases, leaving 19 bases between them. Germline V gene data show CDR1 as DFQATT and CDR2 as SNEGSKA (reference sequence). This CDR3 comprises 15 residues. This CDR3 reads CSAGWVGKEPGELFF. In nucleotides, the CDR3 is TGCAGTGCTGGCTGGGTGGGGAAAGAACCCGGGGAGCTGTTTTTT.

The CDR3 sequence: CASSPRGRGDQPQHF. DNA for the CDR3: TGTGCCAGCAGTCCCCGGGGCAGGGGCGATCAGCCCCAGCATTTT. The chain uses TRBV12-3 or TRBV12-4 and TRBJ1-5, with a possible D match to TRBD1 (6 bases). CDR3 length: 15 residues. The ends were cut back, 5 bases at V and 5 bases at J, with 16 bases in the middle.

The V and J genes are TRBV7-2 and TRBJ2-5, with D tentatively TRBD2 (5 bases). CDR3 size: 14 residues. Trimming cost V 1 base and J 5 bases, with 11 bases left between them. CDR1 SGHTA and CDR2 FQGNSA come from the germline V gene. The CDR3 bases are TGTGCCAGCAGCTTAGATCCTAGCCGGGAGACCCAGTACTTC. It codes for CASSLDPSRETQYF.

This clonotype was seen only a few times. The rearrangement uses TRBV7-2 and TRBJ2-3, with 7 bases identical to TRBD1. Germline CDR1 is SGHTA and CDR2 is FQGNSA. J gave up 4 bases and V 2 bases, and 6 bases lay outside the gene matches. The CDR3 is 15 amino acids. The DNA for the CDR3 is TGTGCCAGCAGCTTACGACAGGGAAGCCCAGATACGCAGTATTTT. Translated, it gives CASSLRQGSPDTQYF.

The rearrangement joins TRBV4-3 to TRBJ2-3; D not resolved. The CDR3 consists of 14 residues. Trimming cost V 1 base and J 2 bases, with 7 bases left between them. Germline values: CDR1 LGHNA, CDR2 YSLEER. This CDR3 is CASSQVVITDTQYF. As DNA, the CDR3 is TGCGCCAGCAGCCAAGTAGTTATCACAGATACGCAGTATTTT.

This clonotype showed up just a few times. V is TRBV10-3 and J is TRBJ1-5, with 7 bases aligning to TRBD1. Per germline, CDR1 ENHRY and CDR2 SYGVKD. J lost 6 bases, V lost 6 bases, and 5 bases had no gene match. This CDR3 comprises 13 residues. CDR3 residues: CAIRGTVSQPQHF. The CDR3 nucleotides read TGTGCCATCAGGGGGACAGTTTCTCAGCCCCAGCATTTT.

The J gene is TRBJ2-1, the V gene TRBV10-1; 9 bases are a match to TRBD1. CDR1 and CDR2 from the germline V gene are WNHNN and SYGVQD (reference sequence). The CDR3 length is 14 residues. After removal of 3 bases from V and 8 bases from J, the junction contained 5 bases not matched to a gene. The DNA of the CDR3 is TGCGCCAGCAGTGATGGGACAGGGTCGTATGAGCAGTTCTTC. Its translation is CASSDGTGSYEQFF.

The V gene is TRBV7-2, the J gene TRBJ1-5; D may be TRBD1 (5 bases). Per the germline V gene, CDR1 is SGHTA and CDR2 is FQGNSA. The CDR3 has 16 residues. The V and J ends lost 6 bases and 2 bases respectively, with 17 bases between them. The CDR3 loop is CASRHTGGEGNQPQHF. Here the CDR3 DNA reads TGTGCCAGCAGGCATACCGGGGGGGAGGGCAATCAGCCCCAGCATTTT.

The chain joins TRBV7-2 to TRBJ2-5; the D call may be TRBD1 or TRBD2 (6 bases each). Germline V lookup: CDR1 SGHTA, CDR2 FQGNSA. V was clipped by 7 bases and J by 5 bases, with 17 bases between them. The CDR3 length is 14 residues. CDR3 coding DNA: TGTGCCAGCAAACGCACGGGGGCGGGTGAGACCCAGTACTTC. Translated: CASKRTGAGETQYF.

This clonotype turned up a few times. CDR3 loop: CASSYSRMNTEAFF. The CDR3 DNA reads TGTGCCAGCAGTTACTCGAGAATGAACACTGAAGCTTTCTTT. The chain combines TRBV6-2 or TRBV6-3 with TRBJ1-1; D unresolved. The CDR3 contains 14 residues. V dropped 0 bases and J dropped 0 bases, with 5 bases sitting between them. Looked up from germline, CDR1 is MNHEY and CDR2 is SVGEGT.

Comment on this clonotype: This may be a read error: a much more frequent sequence differs by one nucleotide. This chain uses TRBV12-3 or TRBV12-4 with TRBJ2-5; D not certain. The CDR3 is made up of 14 amino acids. CDR3 region: CASSSLGFGESQYF. In DNA form, the CDR3 reads TGTGCCAGCAGTTCCTTGGGGTTCGGAGAGTCCCAGTACTTC.

This clonotype has a count of ten or more. The chain has TRBV29-1 and TRBJ1-1, with D possibly TRBD1 on 5 matching bases. The CDR3 has 15 amino acids. Germline V lookup: CDR1 SQVTM, CDR2 ANQGSEA. The V and J ends lost 7 bases and 1 base respectively, with 19 bases between them. CDR3 sequence (DNA): TGCAGCGCCGAGGGGCAGGGTGGTAAGAACACTGAAGCTTTCTTT. It translates to CSAEGQGGKNTEAFF. Combining the CDR3 with reference TRBV29-1 and TRBJ1-1 gives the whole variable domain SAVISQKPSRDICQRGTSLTIQCQVDSQVTMMFWYRQQPGQSLTLIATANQGSEATYESGFVIDKFPISRPNLTFSTLTVSNMSPEDSSIYLCSAEGQGGKNTEAFFGQGTRLTVV.

This clonotype was found many times. J is TRBJ2-3 and V is TRBV10-3; D uncertain. V was pared by 1 base and J by 0 bases, with 5 bases between. This CDR3 comprises 14 residues. From germline, CDR1 is ENHRY and CDR2 SYGVKD. The CDR3 region is CAISELTSTDTQYF. The CDR3 region has the DNA TGTGCCATCAGTGAGTTGACTAGCACAGATACGCAGTATTTT.

J is TRBJ2-7 and V is TRBV6-2 or TRBV6-3; 7 bases align to TRBD1. J was trimmed by 3 bases and V by 2 bases; bases with no gene match: 16. The CDR3 spans 18 residues. Germline V CDR1 and CDR2: MNHEY, SVGEGT. CDR3 amino acids: CASSYKRQGGSPYYEQYF. As DNA, the CDR3 is TGTGCCAGCAGTTACAAGAGACAAGGGGGCTCCCCCTACTACGAGCAGTACTTC.

The sample holds a few counts of this clonotype. The V call is TRBV11-1, the J call TRBJ2-1, with 9 bases matching TRBD1. The junction had 6 bases not matched to a gene; V was cut back by 3 bases and J by 0 bases. Germline-derived CDR1 and CDR2 are SGHAT and FQDESV (reference sequence). The CDR3 is 17 amino acids. CDR3 nucleotide sequence: TGTGCCAGCAGCTTGGGACAGGGCATTAGCTCCTACAATGAGCAGTTCTTC. Translated, it gives CASSLGQGISSYNEQFF.

The V call is TRBV30, the J call TRBJ2-2, with 7 bases matching TRBD1. The germline V gene encodes CDR1 GTSNPN and CDR2 SVGIG (reference sequence). CDR3 length: 16 amino acids. J was trimmed by 0 bases and V by 1 base; bases with no gene match: 5. CDR3 sequence reads: CAWSASGTANTGELFF. The CDR3 DNA follows: TGTGCCTGGAGTGCGTCCGGGACAGCGAACACCGGGGAGCTGTTTTTT. Filled out from reference TRBV30 and TRBJ2-2, the complete variable domain reads SQTIHQWPATLVQPVGSPLSLECTVEGTSNPNLYWYRQAAGRGLQLLFYSVGIGQISSEVPQNLSASRPQDRQFILSSKKLLLSDSGFYLCAWSASGTANTGELFFGEGSRLTVL.

The chain couples TRBV20-1 to TRBJ2-7, with a tentative D call TRBD1 (5 bases). The CDR3 has 11 amino acids. V shed 3 bases and J shed 7 bases, with 10 bases lying between them. Germline-derived CDR1 and CDR2 are DFQATT and SNEGSKA (reference sequence). CDR3 in amino acids: CSASSGHEQYV. CDR3 coding DNA: TGCAGTGCTAGTTCCGGACATGAGCAGTACGTC.

The gene calls are TRBV15 and TRBJ1-4; D may be TRBD1 (6 bases). This CDR3 has 15 amino acids. Germline loops: CDR1 LNHNV, CDR2 YYDKDF (reference sequence). V dropped 0 bases and J dropped 8 bases, with 13 bases sitting between them. Written as DNA, the CDR3 is TGTGCCACCAGCAGAGACCACAGGGTGGAAGAAAAACTGTTTTTT. Translated: CATSRDHRVEEKLFF.

There are many counts of this clonotype. The chain carries TRBV5-1 and TRBJ1-2; 9 bases match TRBD1. The CDR3 is 16 residues long. The junction had 4 bases not matched to a gene; V was cut back by 0 bases and J by 1 base. From germline, CDR1 is SGHRS and CDR2 YFSETQ. Written as DNA, the CDR3 is TGCGCCAGCAGCTTGGGCTGGACAGGGGTTAACTATGGCTACACCTTC. Translation gives CASSLGWTGVNYGYTF.

The sample holds a few counts of this clonotype. This rearrangement joins TRBV28 to TRBJ2-1; 7 bases map to TRBD1. The CDR3 length is 15 residues. J gave up 6 bases and V 6 bases, and 11 bases lay outside the gene matches. Germline CDR1 MDHEN, CDR2 SYDVKM. CDR3 sequence: CASRTGAGGRNEQFF. CDR3 bases: TGTGCCAGCAGGACCGGGGCAGGGGGTCGCAATGAGCAGTTCTTC.

This clonotype was detected many times. The chain carries TRBV11-2 and TRBJ1-2; D remains unclear. The germline CDR1 and CDR2 sequences are SGHAT and FQNNGV. V shed 2 bases and J shed 4 bases, with 14 bases lying between them. This CDR3 is 15 amino acids long. The CDR3, as DNA: TGTGCCAGCAGCTTATTCTCCGGCGGAGCCTATGGCTACACCTTC. Translated, it gives CASSLFSGGAYGYTF. The complete variable domain, with remaining parts taken from reference TRBV11-2 and TRBJ1-2, reads EAGVAQSPRYKIIEKRQSVAFWCNPISGHATLYWYQQILGQGPKLLIQFQNNGVVDDSQLPKDRFSAERLKGVDSTLKIQPAKLEDSAVYLCASSLFSGGAYGYTFGSGTRLTVV.

This clonotype has just a few counts. The chain combines TRBV4-1 with TRBJ2-1; no reliable D call. Germline lookup yields CDR1 MGHRA and CDR2 YSYEKL. The CDR3 runs 12 residues. V gave up 4 bases and J gave up 7 bases, with 8 bases separating them. CDR3 residues: CASSPFGNEQFF. The DNA for the CDR3 is TGCGCCAGCAGCCCTTTTGGAAATGAGCAGTTCTTC.

V is TRBV9 and J is TRBJ2-3, with a possible D match to TRBD1 (5 bases). CDR3 length: 14 residues. CDR1 and CDR2 from the germline V gene are SGDLS and YYNGEE. Trimming removed 2 bases from V and 4 bases from J, with 11 bases in between. The chain's CDR3 is CASSVQGGADTQYF. The CDR3 nucleotides are TGTGCCAGCAGCGTCCAGGGCGGAGCAGATACGCAGTATTTT.